These T cell receptor beta chains were read from a single sample in a study of siplizumab effects on memory and regulatory T cells. The method was immunoSEQ multiplex PCR; TCRdb's version includes in-frame clones alone and lacks a portion of them. The data show about 82,000 clones, with around 90% seen just once and more than 1.5% held by the top ten. The sequencing input was Tregs sorted from blood. Receptors originate from a human donor in good health. Each CDR3 is given without its conserved first and last residue. D genes are given only for firm matches.

V gene: TRBV19
D gene: NA
J gene: TRBJ1-1
CDR3 protein: ASSSSRFAF

V gene: TRBV4-1
D gene: TRBD1
J gene: TRBJ1-6
CDR3 protein: ASSQGGTGFSSPLH

V gene: TRBV5-1
D gene: NA
J gene: TRBJ1-6
CDR3 protein: ASSLVQGYNSPLH

V gene: TRBV19
D gene: NA
J gene: TRBJ1-5
CDR3 protein: ASSTTSSVDQPQH

V gene: TRBV15
D gene: TRBD2
J gene: TRBJ2-1
CDR3 protein: ATSRDREGNEQF

V gene: TRBV23-1
D gene: NA
J gene: TRBJ2-7
CDR3 protein: ASTTGRPSYEQY

V gene: TRBV7-9
D gene: NA
J gene: TRBJ2-5
CDR3 protein: ASSLMSGQETQY

V gene: TRBV28
D gene: NA
J gene: TRBJ2-3
CDR3 protein: ASTRRFLSQY

V gene: TRBV28
D gene: NA
J gene: TRBJ2-2
CDR3 protein: ASSFGGSGELF

V gene: TRBV18
D gene: NA
J gene: TRBJ1-5
CDR3 protein: ASSTYSNQPQH

V gene: TRBV10-3
D gene: TRBD2
J gene: TRBJ2-5
CDR3 protein: AISAGLAGQETQY

V gene: TRBV6-5
D gene: NA
J gene: TRBJ2-6
CDR3 protein: ASSSRRGSGANVLT

V gene: TRBV5-1
D gene: TRBD1
J gene: TRBJ2-6
CDR3 protein: ASSLGQGTNVLT

V gene: TRBV6-5
D gene: TRBD1
J gene: TRBJ1-1
CDR3 protein: ASSRGQAADTEAF

V gene: TRBV6-5
D gene: TRBD1
J gene: TRBJ1-2
CDR3 protein: ASSLQGENYGYT

V gene: TRBV27
D gene: TRBD2
J gene: TRBJ2-2
CDR3 protein: ASSLSRTSGVVGGELF

V gene: TRBV5-1
D gene: TRBD1
J gene: TRBJ1-2
CDR3 protein: ASSLVDRDRGGYT

V gene: TRBV5-5
D gene: NA
J gene: TRBJ1-6
CDR3 protein: ASSPEGLSNSPLH

V gene: TRBV19
D gene: TRBD2
J gene: TRBJ2-3
CDR3 protein: ASTRLAGFTDTQY

V gene: TRBV7-9
D gene: NA
J gene: TRBJ2-7
CDR3 protein: ASTPFRVAYEQY

V gene: TRBV11-1
D gene: NA
J gene: TRBJ1-1
CDR3 protein: ASSLAVNTEAF

V gene: TRBV2
D gene: NA
J gene: TRBJ2-7
CDR3 protein: ASTRGRAHLGGQY

V gene: TRBV7-3
D gene: TRBD2
J gene: TRBJ2-7
CDR3 protein: ASSLVASGAHEQY

V gene: TRBV5-1
D gene: TRBD2
J gene: TRBJ2-1
CDR3 protein: ASSLTFGGGAFTSYNEQF

V gene: TRBV18
D gene: NA
J gene: TRBJ1-1
CDR3 protein: ASSPLGGITEAF

V gene: TRBV29-1
D gene: TRBD1
J gene: TRBJ1-5
CDR3 protein: SVRQGGNQPQH